These T cell receptor beta chains were read from a single sample in a study of T cell changes during pregnancy in multiple sclerosis. Sequencing was performed with immunoSEQ multiplex PCR; in TCRdb, only in-frame clones are kept and a portion is missing. The table shows under 120,000 clones, with roughly 92% occurring only once. The sequencing here drew on peripheral blood, taken after pregnancy. The receptors were gathered from a female donor with multiple sclerosis, enrolled in a pregnancy study. CDR3s include the opening cysteine and the closing phenylalanine or tryptophan.

TRBV9	TRBJ2-3	CASSPVGVSTDTQYF
TRBV27	TRBJ1-6	CASSLGGGLSPLHF
TRBV27	TRBJ1-6	CASSLRRSQRSSPLHF
TRBV9	TRBJ2-3	CASSSLGRLDTDTQYF
TRBV4-1	TRBJ2-1	CASSQASPRTSGEGYEQFF
TRBV11-2	TRBJ1-4	CASSLASQGGEKLFF
TRBV12-5	TRBJ1-6	CASGLGQGANSPLHF
TRBV5-1	TRBJ2-5	CASSPEGGQETQYF
TRBV19	TRBJ1-2	CASREDGYTF
TRBV5-1	TRBJ2-2	CASSWTLAGGNTGELFF
TRBV5-1	TRBJ2-5	CASNRLAGAKKTQYF
TRBV5-3	TRBJ1-4	CARSLVGQGRLRLFF
TRBV19	TRBJ1-2	CASTRWQGGMHYGYTF
TRBV11-2	TRBJ2-7	CASTAAGYEQYF
TRBV30	TRBJ1-4	CAWSVDSRNEKLFF
TRBV30	TRBJ2-2	CSRQGYTGELFF
TRBV2	TRBJ2-7	CASSGTYEQYF